These 2 T cell receptor beta chains were sequenced from one sample in a study of T cell responses to AZD1222 COVID-19 vaccine. Produced via immunoSEQ multiplex PCR; TCRdb's table is partial and in-frame only. The sample holds 200,000 to 250,000 clones, around 94% seen once. The sample was peripheral blood, taken 28 days after the second dose of the MenACWY control vaccine. Receptors were obtained from an adult who received the MenACWY meningococcal vaccine as a control.

V and J are TRBV28 and TRBJ1-3, with D maybe TRBD1 (6 bases). V was shortened by 6 bases and J by 0 bases, with 9 bases between the two germline ends. The CDR3 runs to 14 residues. Germline loops: CDR1 MDHEN, CDR2 SYDVKM. As DNA, the CDR3 is TGTGCCAGCAGCACAGGGTTCTCTGGAAACACCATATATTTT. Translating gives CASSTGFSGNTIYF.

The chain recombines TRBV3-1 (or the pseudogene TRBV3-2) with TRBJ2-1; no clear D. Germline V gene lookup returns CDR1 LGHDT and CDR2 YNNKEL (reference sequence). The CDR3 is 15 residues long. V was shortened by 1 base and J by 10 bases, with 17 bases between the two germline ends. This CDR3 reads CASSQVGQPTPEQFF. CDR3 in DNA: TGTGCCAGCAGCCAAGTAGGTCAACCGACGCCCGAGCAGTTCTTC.